The 20 T cell receptor beta chains reported below all come from one sample, sequenced in a study of blood T cell repertoires in COVID-19. Measured with immunoSEQ multiplex PCR; TCRdb has only the in-frame clones, and not every one. The table includes 15,000 to 20,000 clones, 65% to 85% detected once. Source material: peripheral blood. Receptors originate from a man aged 40-50 years with active or convalescent COVID-19.

J is TRBJ1-3 and V is TRBV19; D perhaps matches TRBD1 (5 bases). Trimming took off 5 bases at V and 2 bases at J, with 16 bases between the two ends. Germline lookup yields CDR1 LNHDA and CDR2 SQIVND (reference sequence). The CDR3 is made up of 16 amino acids. Written as DNA, the CDR3 is TGTGCCAGTAGTCCGTCGGGGGGACGCCCTGGAAACACCATATATTTT. The encoded protein is CASSPSGGRPGNTIYF.

This rearrangement joins TRBV6-6 to TRBJ2-7; no reliable D call. This CDR3 spans 11 amino acids. V was pared by 5 bases and J by 6 bases, with 8 bases between. Germline V CDR1 and CDR2: MNHNY, SVGAGI (reference sequence). CDR3 DNA: TGTGCCAGCAGTGGGCCGTCCGAGCAGTACTTC. Translating it yields CASSGPSEQYF.

This chain joins TRBV5-1 and TRBJ2-7; TRBD1 agrees at 9 bases. V lost 4 bases, J lost 2 bases, and 7 bases stayed unmatched. This CDR3 comprises 15 residues. Germline V gene data show CDR1 as SGHRS and CDR2 as YFSETQ. The CDR3: CASSDLTGGAYEQYF. CDR3 bases: TGCGCCAGCAGCGACCTGACAGGGGGTGCCTACGAGCAGTACTTC.

This chain links TRBV5-1 with TRBJ1-2, with 8 bases lining up with TRBD1. J was trimmed by 8 bases and V by 3 bases; bases with no gene match: 6. CDR3 size: 13 residues. CDR1 is SGHRS, CDR2 YFSETQ, per germline. CDR3 region: CASSSAGGGGYTF. The CDR3 nucleotides are TGCGCCAGCAGCTCCGCAGGGGGCGGCGGCTACACCTTC.

V gene TRBV30 combines with J gene TRBJ1-4; D remains ambiguous. The CDR3 extends over 15 amino acids. V shed 2 bases and J shed 3 bases, with 13 bases lying between them. Per germline, CDR1 GTSNPN and CDR2 SVGIG (reference sequence). The CDR3 bases are TGTGCCTGGAGTCCCTCGGGAGGAGCTAATGAAAAACTGTTTTTT. Its protein is CAWSPSGGANEKLFF. The full variable domain, rest sourced from reference TRBV30 and TRBJ1-4, is SQTIHQWPATLVQPVGSPLSLECTVEGTSNPNLYWYRQAAGRGLQLLFYSVGIGQISSEVPQNLSASRPQDRQFILSSKKLLLSDSGFYLCAWSPSGGANEKLFFGSGTQLSVL.

A remark on this clone: Sequence at one end of the junction differs from germline and may be a read error. The J gene is TRBJ2-7, the V gene TRBV27, with D possibly being TRBD1 (5 bases). CDR1 and CDR2 (germline): MNHEY, SMNVEV (reference sequence). There are 16 residues in the CDR3. CDR3 sequence (DNA): TGTGCCAGTAGTTTAAAGGGTAACAAAGGGGTCTACGAGCAGTACTTC. It encodes CASSLKGNKGVYEQYF.

The chain couples TRBV27 to TRBJ2-7, with 10 bases aligning to TRBD2. CDR3 length equals 15 residues. Losses at the gene ends were 5 bases for V and 9 bases for J; bases not matched to a gene: 13. CDR1 MNHEY and CDR2 SMNVEV come from the germline V gene (reference sequence). The CDR3 sequence is CASSATSGSYEWQYF. CDR3 in DNA: TGTGCCAGCAGTGCGACTAGCGGGTCCTACGAGTGGCAGTACTTC.

CDR3 in DNA: TGTGCCACCAGCGAGGGAGTGAGATCACCCCTCCACTTT. Its protein product is CATSEGVRSPLHF. The chain employs TRBV15 and TRBJ1-6; no clear D. Germline loops: CDR1 LNHNV, CDR2 YYDKDF (reference sequence). The CDR3 consists of 13 residues. Trimming took 5 bases from V and 10 from J, leaving 12 bases between them.

In its sample, this clone was seen a few times. V gene TRBV9 combines with J gene TRBJ1-3, with D hard to call. The CDR3 runs to 19 residues. Germline values: CDR1 SGDLS, CDR2 YYNGEE. The V end lost 0 bases, the J end lost 1 base, and 20 bases lay between the germline ends. CDR3 region: CASSVGSGGDASSGNTIYF. In nucleotides, the CDR3 is TGTGCCAGCAGCGTAGGGTCGGGCGGGGATGCCTCGTCTGGAAACACCATATATTTT.

This clone was detected a few times. This chain joins TRBV27 and TRBJ2-7, with TRBD1 identical over 7 bases. The junction had 9 bases not matched to a gene; V was cut back by 5 bases and J by 5 bases. Germline values: CDR1 MNHEY, CDR2 SMNVEV (reference sequence). The CDR3 consists of 14 residues. This CDR3 is CASSEKGGEDEQYF. The CDR3 DNA is TGTGCCAGCAGTGAGAAAGGGGGCGAAGACGAGCAGTACTTC.

The V gene is TRBV10-2, the J gene TRBJ2-7; D may be TRBD2 (7 bases). V gave up 3 bases and J gave up 0 bases, with 18 bases separating them. Germline assignment: CDR1 WSHSY and CDR2 SAAADI. CDR3 size: 17 residues. CDR3 nucleotide sequence: TGCGCCAGCAGTGAAAGAGGAGGGGGGGCCCCCTCCTACGAGCAGTACTTC. It codes for CASSERGGGAPSYEQYF.

The chain links TRBV27 to TRBJ1-2; TRBD1 matches 7 bases. Germline trimming cut 5 bases from V and 5 bases from J; bases unmatched to any gene: 8. Germline V gene lookup returns CDR1 MNHEY and CDR2 SMNVEV (reference sequence). This CDR3 is built from 14 residues. The CDR3 is CASSLRQGGYGYTF. The CDR3, as DNA: TGTGCCAGCAGTCTGAGACAGGGTGGGTATGGCTACACCTTC.

The chain links TRBV9 to TRBJ2-3; 10 bases fit TRBD2. V lost 1 base and J lost 7; bases outside the gene matches: 12. Germline lookup yields CDR1 SGDLS and CDR2 YYNGEE. There are 17 residues in the CDR3. The CDR3 DNA follows: TGTGCCAGCAGCGTACTTGGGCGAGCGGGGGGGCCAAATACGCAGTATTTT. It encodes CASSVLGRAGGPNTQYF.

This clone appeared a single time. The gene calls are TRBV6-1 and TRBJ2-7, with D possibly TRBD1 on 6 matching bases. CDR1 and CDR2 (germline): MNHNS, SASEGT. V lost 3 bases and J lost 1, with 10 bases in between. The CDR3 consists of 14 residues. The CDR3 loop reads CASSDRGESYEQYF. In nucleotides, the CDR3 is TGTGCCAGCAGTGACAGGGGCGAGTCCTACGAGCAGTACTTC.

The rearrangement links TRBV5-4 to TRBJ2-5; no firm D call. This CDR3 has 14 amino acids. Germline V CDR1 and CDR2: SGHNT, YYREEE (reference sequence). V dropped 3 bases and J dropped 4 bases, with 13 bases sitting between them. CDR3 nucleotide sequence: TGTGCCAGCAGCTCTTGGAGTGATGGAGAGACCCAGTACTTC. Protein sequence: CASSSWSDGETQYF. Supplemented by reference TRBV5-4 and TRBJ2-5, the full variable domain reads ETGVTQSPTHLIKTRGQQVTLRCSSQSGHNTVSWYQQALGQGPQFIFQYYREEENGRGNFPPRFSGLQFPNYSSELNVNALELDDSALYLCASSSWSDGETQYFGPGTRLLVL.

This clone has only one observation. V and J are TRBV5-6 and TRBJ1-2, with TRBD1 matching 8 bases. Germline V gene sequence: CDR1 SGHDT, CDR2 YYEEEE. Trimming cost V 1 base and J 8 bases; bases outside gene matches: 4. The CDR3 length is 13 residues. CDR3 in amino acids: CASSLPGGGGYTF. In nucleotides, the CDR3 is TGTGCCAGCAGCTTGCCAGGGGGCGGAGGCTACACCTTC.

In the case of this clone: Mismatch with germline at one junction end may stem from a read error. This chain connects TRBV2 to TRBJ2-3; 7 bases agree with TRBD2. Germline CDR1 is SNHLY and CDR2 is FYNNEI. The CDR3 covers 13 residues. The CDR3 DNA sequence: TGTGCCAGCAGTTTGACTAGCATAGATACGCAGTATTTT. Protein sequence: CASSLTSIDTQYF.

The gene calls are TRBV12-3 or TRBV12-4 and TRBJ1-1; a weak D match, TRBD1 (5 bases). Trimming took 5 bases from V and 4 from J, leaving 11 bases between them. This CDR3 is built from 13 residues. DNA of the CDR3: TGTGCCAGCAGTAGGGACTCTCTCACTGAAGCTTTCTTT. It translates to CASSRDSLTEAFF.

This clone occurred once. The V and J genes are TRBV5-1 and TRBJ1-1; TRBD1 aligns across 8 bases. The CDR3 loop spans 14 amino acids. The trim removed 3 bases at V and 2 bases at J, leaving 3 bases unmatched. CDR1 is SGHRS, CDR2 YFSETQ, per germline. In DNA form, the CDR3 reads TGCGCCAGCAGCTGGGACAGGCCCAACACTGAAGCTTTCTTT. Translating gives CASSWDRPNTEAFF.

The rearrangement uses TRBV27 and TRBJ1-5, with D uncertain. The ends were cut back, 5 bases at V and 11 bases at J, with 10 bases in the middle. CDR1 is MNHEY, CDR2 SMNVEV, per germline (reference sequence). This CDR3 contains 11 residues. This chain's CDR3 is CASSSGRSQHF. CDR3 coding DNA: TGTGCCAGCAGTAGCGGGAGGTCCCAGCATTTT.